This T cell receptor beta chain was recovered during a study of T cell clonality in common variable immunodeficiency. Study-level results: Compared with controls, CVID subjects had fewer shared TCRbeta clones. In common variable immunodeficiency, TCR beta chains reportedly carried fewer deletions and N-nucleotide insertions.

Germline V lookup: CDR1 SGHRS, CDR2 YFSETQ. There are 13 residues in the CDR3. Trimming stripped 2 bases from V and 4 bases from J, with 9 bases between. Points on this clone: Its specificity is unknown. The observed sequence ends 3 residues before the CDR3 terminus, with the missing tail filled in from the germline J gene.

Method: immunoSEQ multiplex PCR; TCRdb's copy keeps in-frame clones and lacks some. Singletons are absent from the sample, which has just over 15,000 clones. The receptor was isolated from a human donor with common variable immunodeficiency. What was sequenced was peripheral blood mononuclear cells. V is TRBV5-1 and J is TRBJ1-2; D is undetermined. CDR3 sequence reads: CASSFGDGYGYTF. The CDR3 DNA, read in part, is TGCGCCAGCAGCTTCGGGGATGGCTATGGC.